The 17 T cell receptor beta chains listed next were all sequenced from one sample in a study of OX40 agonist ivuxolimab in advanced cancers. Clones were sequenced by immunoSEQ multiplex PCR, and TCRdb holds only the in-frame ones, with some missing. The sample includes roughly 90,000 clones, 90% to 95% of them seen just once. The sample in question was CD4+ or CD8+ T cells sorted from blood, obtained in a trial of the OX40 agonist ivuxolimab. Receptor source: an adult with an advanced solid tumor such as melanoma, head and neck, liver or kidney cancer.

The chain employs TRBV5-1 and TRBJ2-1; TRBD2 is a possible D gene (7 bases). Germline CDR1 and CDR2: SGHRS and YFSETQ. V lost 1 base to trimming and J lost 0 bases, with 11 bases between them. The CDR3 covers 16 residues. CDR3 residues: CASSLKGGSSYNEQFF. The CDR3 DNA is TGCGCCAGCAGCTTGAAGGGGGGGAGCTCCTACAATGAGCAGTTCTTC.

The rearrangement joins TRBV4-3 to TRBJ1-6; D uncertain. From germline, CDR1 is LGHNA and CDR2 YSLEER. V was clipped by 1 base and J by 10 bases, with 8 bases between them. This CDR3 contains 13 residues. The CDR3 is CASSQASGSPLHF. In DNA, the CDR3 is TGCGCCAGCAGCCAAGCCTCAGGATCACCCCTCCACTTT.

V gene TRBV21-1 combines with J gene TRBJ1-4. TRBV21-1 is tagged as a pseudogene. The CDR3 runs 15 residues. The CDR3 sequence is CASSKEGRGNEKLFF. For the CDR3, the DNA is TGTGCCAGCAGCAAAGAGGGCCGTGGAAATGAAAAACTGTTTTTT.

This clone was seen a single time. The CDR3 sequence: CASSSRWTEAFF. As DNA, the CDR3 is TGTGCCAGCAGCTCTAGGTGGACTGAAGCTTTCTTT. The chain links TRBV7-8 to TRBJ1-1; D is unclear. Trimming pared 4 bases from V and 5 bases from J, leaving 8 bases between. The germline CDR1 and CDR2 sequences are SGHVS and FQNEAQ. The CDR3 is 12 amino acids.

This clone came up once. The rearrangement links TRBV9 to TRBJ2-6; tentatively, D is TRBD1 (6 bases). V gave up 3 bases and J gave up 1 base, with 8 bases separating them. The V gene's germline CDR1 is SGDLS and CDR2 YYNGEE. The CDR3 length is 15 residues. DNA for the CDR3: TGTGCCAGCAGCGACAGGGTATCTGGGGCCAACGTCCTGACTTTC. Protein: CASSDRVSGANVLTF.

The V gene is TRBV4-1, the J gene TRBJ2-2; D is unclear. With 1 base removed from V and 4 bases from J, the gap between germline ends came to 10 bases. The length of the CDR3 is 15 residues. Germline V gene data show CDR1 as MGHRA and CDR2 as YSYEKL. CDR3 amino acids: CASSQVGTFTGELFF. In DNA, the CDR3 is TGCGCCAGCAGCCAAGTAGGAACATTCACCGGGGAGCTGTTTTTT.

The rearrangement uses TRBV5-1 and TRBJ1-1, with D possibly TRBD1 on 5 matching bases. The CDR3 length is 13 residues. From germline, CDR1 is SGHRS and CDR2 YFSETQ. Trimming pared 6 bases from V and 4 bases from J, leaving 13 bases between. The CDR3 nucleotides are TGCGCCAGCACTCTGGGGCGGGGCACTGAAGCTTTCTTT. Protein sequence: CASTLGRGTEAFF.

The chain carries TRBV5-8 and TRBJ2-5; TRBD1 matches 8 bases. The V gene end was trimmed by 1 base and the J gene end by 5 bases; junction bases not matched to a gene: 4. Germline V CDR1 and CDR2: SGHTS, YDEGEE. The length of the CDR3 is 14 residues. The CDR3 here is CASSLQGAWETQYF. For the CDR3, the DNA is TGTGCCAGCAGCTTGCAGGGGGCGTGGGAGACCCAGTACTTC.

The sample holds one count of this clone. The rearrangement links TRBV6-5 to TRBJ1-1, with D perhaps TRBD1 (5 bases). V lost 5 bases and J 1 base, leaving 11 bases between the germline ends. The germline gives CDR1 MNHEY, CDR2 SVGAGI. The CDR3 totals 14 residues. CDR3 nucleotide sequence: TGTGCCAGCAGTCCCAGGACACCGAACACTGAAGCTTTCTTT. It yields the protein CASSPRTPNTEAFF.

The chain is built from TRBV11-2 and TRBJ2-3; D is possibly TRBD1 or TRBD2 (5 bases each). Germline V gene sequence: CDR1 SGHAT, CDR2 FQNNGV. CDR3 length: 17 amino acids. Trimming removed 2 bases at V and 2 bases at J, with 17 bases between. CDR3 loop: CASSLYGRETDTDTQYF. In DNA, the CDR3 is TGTGCCAGCAGCTTATATGGCAGGGAGACTGACACAGATACGCAGTATTTT.

The chain carries TRBV29-1 and TRBJ1-2; 12 bases fit TRBD1. Germline V lookup: CDR1 SQVTM, CDR2 ANQGSEA. The CDR3 is 13 amino acids. Germline trimming cut 4 bases from V and 4 bases from J; bases unmatched to any gene: 1. In nucleotides, the CDR3 is TGCAGCGTTGGGGGACAGGGGGCCTATGGCTACACCTTC. It specifies CSVGGQGAYGYTF.

This sequence joins TRBV5-1 and TRBJ2-7; D call uncertain. Trimming removed 0 bases from V and 5 bases from J, with 6 bases in between. From germline, CDR1 is SGHRS and CDR2 YFSETQ. The CDR3 has 12 residues. In DNA form, the CDR3 reads TGCGCCAGCAGCTTGGTGAAAAACGAGCAGTACTTC. This codes for CASSLVKNEQYF.

This clone was picked up one time. The chain is built from TRBV6-5 and TRBJ1-2; D unresolved. V lost 2 bases to trimming and J lost 4 bases, with 8 bases between them. This CDR3 is 13 amino acids long. CDR1 is MNHEY, CDR2 SVGAGI, per germline. For the CDR3, the DNA is TGTGCCAGCAGTTACAGCCCAGCCTATGGCTACACCTTC. Its translation is CASSYSPAYGYTF.

The rearrangement joins TRBV6-5 to TRBJ1-5; D is perhaps TRBD1 (5 bases). Trimming removed 5 bases from V and 6 bases from J, with 17 bases in between. The V gene's germline CDR1 is MNHEY and CDR2 SVGAGI. The CDR3 length is 15 residues. For the CDR3, the DNA is TGTGCCAGCAGTCCACTCACAACAAGGGGTCAGCCCCAGCATTTT. Its translation is CASSPLTTRGQPQHF.

The V and J genes are TRBV7-2 and TRBJ2-1; D ambiguous. This CDR3 contains 14 residues. The germline CDR1 and CDR2 sequences are SGHTA and FQGNSA. Trimming removed 5 bases at V and 7 bases at J, with 15 bases between. CDR3 in DNA: TGTGCCAGCAGCCCCTTGATCACGCAAAATGAGCAGTTCTTC. This codes for CASSPLITQNEQFF.

The chain recombines TRBV19 with TRBJ2-1; 8 bases align to TRBD2. CDR1 and CDR2 from the germline V gene are LNHDA and SQIVND (reference sequence). J was trimmed by 4 bases and V by 0 bases; bases with no gene match: 2. The CDR3 consists of 15 residues. The CDR3 sequence: CASSIDASGYNEQFF. The CDR3 DNA reads TGTGCCAGTAGTATAGACGCTAGCGGGTACAATGAGCAGTTCTTC.

The CDR3 sequence: CASSLYDTGELFF. DNA for the CDR3: TGCGCCAGCAGCCTTTACGACACCGGGGAGCTGTTTTTT. The rearrangement uses TRBV4-1 and TRBJ2-2; unclear D gene. The CDR3 totals 13 residues. Trimming removed 4 bases at V and 3 bases at J, with 6 bases between. Germline CDR1 and CDR2: MGHRA and YSYEKL.